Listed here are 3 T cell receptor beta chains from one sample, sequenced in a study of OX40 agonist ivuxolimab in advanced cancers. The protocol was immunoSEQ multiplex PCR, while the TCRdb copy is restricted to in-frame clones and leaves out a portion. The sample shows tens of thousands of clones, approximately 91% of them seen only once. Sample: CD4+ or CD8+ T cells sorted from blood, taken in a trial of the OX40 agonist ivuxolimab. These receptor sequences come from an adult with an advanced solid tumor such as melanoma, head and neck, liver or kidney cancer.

CDR3 sequence: CTSSPLRQGRQSAQHF. CDR3 nucleotide sequence: TGCACCAGCAGCCCCCTTCGTCAGGGACGGCAATCAGCCCAGCATTTT. V and J are TRBV1 and TRBJ1-5. TRBV1 is marked as a pseudogene. The CDR3 runs 16 residues.

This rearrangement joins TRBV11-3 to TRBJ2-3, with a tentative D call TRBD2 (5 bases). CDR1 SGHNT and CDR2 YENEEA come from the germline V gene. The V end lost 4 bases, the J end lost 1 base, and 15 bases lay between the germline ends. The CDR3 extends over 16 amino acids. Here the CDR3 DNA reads TGTGCCAGCAGCTACCTCTGGGAGTGGGGCACAGATACGCAGTATTTT. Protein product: CASSYLWEWGTDTQYF.

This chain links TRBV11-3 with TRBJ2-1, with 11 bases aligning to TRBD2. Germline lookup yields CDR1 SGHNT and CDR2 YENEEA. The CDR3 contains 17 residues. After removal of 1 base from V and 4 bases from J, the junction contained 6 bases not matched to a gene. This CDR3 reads CASSLGVAGGPYNEQFF. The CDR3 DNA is TGTGCCAGCAGCTTAGGGGTAGCGGGAGGGCCTTACAATGAGCAGTTCTTC.